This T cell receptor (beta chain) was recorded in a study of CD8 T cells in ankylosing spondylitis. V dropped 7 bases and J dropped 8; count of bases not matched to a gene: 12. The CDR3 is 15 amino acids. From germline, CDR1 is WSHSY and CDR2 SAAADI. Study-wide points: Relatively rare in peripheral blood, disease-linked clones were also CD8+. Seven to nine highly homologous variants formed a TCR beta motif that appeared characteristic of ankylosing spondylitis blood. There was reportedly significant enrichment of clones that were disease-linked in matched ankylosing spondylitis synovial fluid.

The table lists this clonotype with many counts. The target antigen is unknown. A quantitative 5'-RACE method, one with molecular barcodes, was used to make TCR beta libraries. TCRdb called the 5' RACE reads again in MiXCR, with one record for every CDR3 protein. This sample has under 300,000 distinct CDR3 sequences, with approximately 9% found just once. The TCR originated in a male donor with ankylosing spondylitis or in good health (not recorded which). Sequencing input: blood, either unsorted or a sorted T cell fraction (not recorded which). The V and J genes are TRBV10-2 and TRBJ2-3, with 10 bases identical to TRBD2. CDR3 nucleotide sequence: TGCGCCAGCATGGGCCTAGCGGGAGAAATAGGTACGCAGTATTTT. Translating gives CASMGLAGEIGTQYF.